Shown below are 16 T cell receptor beta chains from a single sample sequenced in a study of blood T cell repertoires in COVID-19 (dated by TCRdb to between 2020 and 2021). The receptor library was made with the immunoSEQ multiplex PCR assay. TCRdb provides this immuneACCESS table in a form limited to in-frame rearrangements. Some clones are lacking; in checked studies, under half of them reflect an unresolved V gene, and why the rest are absent is not known. Within this sample are roughly 250,000 clones, with 82% of them counted one time only. The top ten hold 4.9% of the sample. The sample consisted of peripheral blood. These receptors came from a woman of 80 years or more with active or convalescent COVID-19.

V and J are TRBV2 and TRBJ2-1; 10 bases fit TRBD2. CDR3 length: 15 amino acids. V lost 6 bases to trimming and J lost 9 bases; unmatched junction nucleotides: 11. Germline lookup yields CDR1 SNHLY and CDR2 FYNNEI. The CDR3 DNA is TGTGCCAGCAGAAAAACCCCTAGCGGGAGTTTTGAGCAGTTCTTC. Its translation is CASRKTPSGSFEQFF.

The J gene is TRBJ2-7, the V gene TRBV5-6; possible D gene TRBD1, 6 bases. V lost 0 bases and J lost 1, with 8 bases in between. The CDR3 is made up of 14 amino acids. In germline, CDR1 is SGHDT, CDR2 YYEEEE. CDR3 DNA sequence: TGTGCCAGCAGCTTGGGGACAGAGTCCTACGAGCAGTACTTC. It is translated as CASSLGTESYEQYF. Full variable domain (remainder filled in from reference TRBV5-6 and TRBJ2-7): DAGVTQSPTHLIKTRGQQVTLRCSPKSGHDTVSWYQQALGQGPQFIFQYYEEEERQRGNFPDRFSGHQFPNYSSELNVNALLLGDSALYLCASSLGTESYEQYFGPGTRLTVT.

J is TRBJ2-7 and V is TRBV6-5; D is uncertain. Trimming cost V 5 bases and J 3 bases, with 14 bases left between them. The CDR3 loop spans 14 amino acids. Germline lookup yields CDR1 MNHEY and CDR2 SVGAGI. CDR3 nucleotides: TGTGCCAGCAGTCCGGGTCCAAGTTTCTACGAGCAGTACTTC. Protein: CASSPGPSFYEQYF.

A word on this clone: The sample holds other DNA sequences that translate to the same CDR3. V gene TRBV18 combines with J gene TRBJ1-5; D gene uncertain. Germline loops: CDR1 KGHSH, CDR2 LQKENI. CDR3 length: 14 residues. Trimming took 3 bases from V and 2 from J, leaving 8 bases between them. CDR3 sequence reads: CASSPSGGNQPQHF. DNA of the CDR3: TGTGCCAGCTCACCCAGCGGGGGCAATCAGCCCCAGCATTTT.

This clone has more than one count but fewer than ten. V usage is TRBV30 and J usage is TRBJ1-3, with D perhaps TRBD1 (6 bases). The CDR3 has 15 residues. Germline values: CDR1 GTSNPN, CDR2 SVGIG (reference sequence). The ends were cut back, 3 bases at V and 0 bases at J, with 12 bases in the middle. For the CDR3, the DNA is TGTGCCTGGAGCTACGAACAGGGCTCTGGAAACACCATATATTTT. It yields the protein CAWSYEQGSGNTIYF.

This clone came up once. The chain uses TRBV6-5 and TRBJ1-4; TRBD1 agrees at 7 bases. CDR1 MNHEY and CDR2 SVGAGI come from the germline V gene. This CDR3 comprises 13 residues. Unmatched junction bases numbered 6, after V lost 8 bases and J lost 6 bases. The chain's CDR3 is CASRTGTDEKLFF. The CDR3 DNA reads TGTGCCAGCCGGACAGGAACCGATGAAAAACTGTTTTTT.

V usage is TRBV7-9 and J usage is TRBJ1-1; 9 nucleotides agree with TRBD1. With 2 bases clipped from V and 6 bases from J, the junction kept 7 bases outside the gene matches. The CDR3 loop spans 15 amino acids. From germline, CDR1 is SEHNR and CDR2 FQNEAQ (reference sequence). The CDR3 DNA reads as TGTGCCAGCAGCTTAAAACACAGGGGGCAACCTGAAGCTTTCTTT. Translating it yields CASSLKHRGQPEAFF.

This sequence joins TRBV28 and TRBJ2-5; 8 positions match TRBD2. The CDR3 is 15 residues long. V shed 2 bases, J shed 4 bases, and the junction held 6 bases outside the gene matches. Germline assignment: CDR1 MDHEN and CDR2 SYDVKM. The CDR3 region has the DNA TGTGCCAGCAGTTTAGTAGCGGGGAGGGGAGAGACCCAGTACTTC. It specifies CASSLVAGRGETQYF.

This clone has only one observation. This rearrangement joins TRBV5-1 to TRBJ2-1, with 14 bases fitting TRBD2. Germline V CDR1 and CDR2: SGHRS, YFSETQ. The CDR3 is 19 amino acids. The V and J ends lost 4 bases and 3 bases, in that order; junction bases with no gene match: 12. CDR3 coding DNA: TGCGCCAGCAGCCCGACGGGACTAGCGGGAGATGGCGTCTACAATGAGCAGTTCTTC. Protein product: CASSPTGLAGDGVYNEQFF.

This clone was recorded only once. J is TRBJ2-1 and V is TRBV6-5, with 7 bases fitting TRBD2. In germline, CDR1 is MNHEY, CDR2 SVGAGI. CDR3 length: 14 amino acids. Losses at the gene ends were 2 bases for V and 5 bases for J; bases not matched to a gene: 3. CDR3 nucleotide sequence: TGTGCCAGCAGTTACCGGCTAGCGGACAATGAGCAGTTCTTC. Translation gives CASSYRLADNEQFF.

J is TRBJ2-5 and V is TRBV30, with 14 bases matching TRBD2. Trimming at V came to 1 base and at J to 4 bases, leaving 5 bases not matched to a gene. Germline-derived CDR1 and CDR2 are GTSNPN and SVGIG (reference sequence). The CDR3 is 16 amino acids. The CDR3 here is CAWSARGLAGGETQYF. The CDR3 DNA reads TGTGCCTGGAGTGCGCGAGGACTAGCGGGAGGAGAGACCCAGTACTTC.

The rearrangement joins TRBV5-1 to TRBJ1-2; 7 positions agree with TRBD1. The CDR3 is made up of 13 amino acids. After removal of 4 bases from V and 8 bases from J, the junction contained 8 bases not matched to a gene. CDR1 is SGHRS, CDR2 YFSETQ, per germline. CDR3 sequence reads: CASSPGTVYGYTF. The CDR3, as DNA: TGCGCCAGCAGCCCCGGGACAGTTTACGGCTACACCTTC.

The CDR3 sequence is CASSISQSYGYTF. The CDR3 nucleotides read TGTGCCAGTAGTATATCACAGTCCTATGGCTACACCTTC. V and J are TRBV19 and TRBJ1-2; D gene unclear. V lost 2 bases, J lost 4 bases, and 8 bases lay in between. The CDR3 totals 13 residues. Germline values: CDR1 LNHDA, CDR2 SQIVND (reference sequence).

This chain links TRBV29-1 with TRBJ1-2, with D tentatively TRBD1 (6 bases). Trimming pared 6 bases from V and 7 bases from J, leaving 18 bases between. The CDR3 length is 13 residues. Per germline, CDR1 SQVTM and CDR2 ANQGSEA. CDR3 nucleotide sequence: TGCAGCGTCGTTGTACAGGGCAATGGTGGCTACACCTTC. Amino acid sequence: CSVVVQGNGGYTF.

The chain uses TRBV7-6 and TRBJ2-1; 8 nucleotides match TRBD2. This CDR3 has 16 residues. Losses at the gene ends were 0 bases for V and 6 bases for J; bases not matched to a gene: 7. Germline V gene data show CDR1 as SGHVS and CDR2 as FNYEAQ. The chain's CDR3 is CASSLAVGGAGNEQFF. The CDR3 nucleotides read TGTGCCAGCAGCTTAGCGGTCGGGGGGGCCGGCAATGAGCAGTTCTTC.

V is TRBV11-2 and J is TRBJ2-1, with 9 positions matching TRBD2. The trim removed 3 bases at V and 7 bases at J, leaving 10 bases unmatched. The length of the CDR3 is 16 residues. The germline CDR1 and CDR2 sequences are SGHAT and FQNNGV. In nucleotides, the CDR3 is TGTGCCAGCAGCTTCGACGGGCTAGCGGGGTTAAATGAGCAGTTCTTC. Its translation: CASSFDGLAGLNEQFF.